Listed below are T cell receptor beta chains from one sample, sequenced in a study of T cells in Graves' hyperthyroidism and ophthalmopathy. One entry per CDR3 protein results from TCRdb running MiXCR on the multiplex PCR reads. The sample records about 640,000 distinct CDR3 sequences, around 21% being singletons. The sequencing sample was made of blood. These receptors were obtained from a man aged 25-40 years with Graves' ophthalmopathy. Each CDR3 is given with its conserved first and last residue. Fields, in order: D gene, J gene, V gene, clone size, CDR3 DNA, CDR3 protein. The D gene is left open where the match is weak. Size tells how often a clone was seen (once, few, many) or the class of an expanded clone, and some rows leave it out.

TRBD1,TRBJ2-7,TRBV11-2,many,TGTGCCAGCAACCGGGACAGGAGCTCCTACGAGCAGTACTTC,CASNRDRSSYEQYF
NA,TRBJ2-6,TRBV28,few,TGTGCCAGCAGTTTATTCGGCAGGCCTCACTCTGGGGCCAACGTCCTGACTTTC,CASSLFGRPHSGANVLTF
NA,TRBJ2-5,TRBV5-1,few,TGCGCCAGCAGCAAAGAAGGGGGGACATTGGGAAAGACCCAGTACTTC,CASSKEGGTLGKTQYF
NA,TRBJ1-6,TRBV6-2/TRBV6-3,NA,TGTGCCAGCAGTTACTCGACGCAGGGAGGGTCACCCCTCCACTTT,CASSYSTQGGSPLHF
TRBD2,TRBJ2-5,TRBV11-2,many,TGTGCCAGCAGCCGACCTTGGGGGGGGATCCAAGAGACCCAGTACTTC,CASSRPWGGIQETQYF
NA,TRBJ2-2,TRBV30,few,TGTGCCTGGAGTGTCGTGGACTATCACACCGGGGAGCTGTTTTTT,CAWSVVDYHTGELFF
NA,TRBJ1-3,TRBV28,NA,TGTGCCAGCAGTGATCCCCGTTTTGATGGAAACACCATATATTTT,CASSDPRFDGNTIYF
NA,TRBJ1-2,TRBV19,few,TGTGCCAGTAGTATTGGTCCTCGGGGTGACTATGGCTACACCTTC,CASSIGPRGDYGYTF
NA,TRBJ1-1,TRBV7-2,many,TGTGCCAGCAGCCCCGGGGTTTACACTGATGCTTTCTTT,CASSPGVYTDAFF
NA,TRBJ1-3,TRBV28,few,TGTGCCAGCAGGCGGACAGACGGAAACACCATATATTTT,CASRRTDGNTIYF
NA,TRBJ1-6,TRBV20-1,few,TGCAGTGCTAGAAAGACAGATTATAATTCACCCCTCCACTTT,CSARKTDYNSPLHF
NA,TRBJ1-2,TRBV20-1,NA,TGCAGTGCTAGGACGGGGGGGGGAAAGGACTATGGCTACACCTTC,CSARTGGGKDYGYTF
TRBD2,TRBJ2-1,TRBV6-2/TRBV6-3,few,TGTGCCAGCACCCAGGGACTAGCGGGTTACAATGAGCAGTTCTTC,CASTQGLAGYNEQFF
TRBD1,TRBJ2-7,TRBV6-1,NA,TGTGCCAGCAGTGAACGGACAGGGGGCAACGAGCAGTACTTC,CASSERTGGNEQYF
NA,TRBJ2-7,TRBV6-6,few,TGTGCCAGCAGTTACTGGGTAACAGGGACCTACGAGCAGTACTTC,CASSYWVTGTYEQYF
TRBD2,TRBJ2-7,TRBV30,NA,TGTGCCTGGAGAGGGGCTAGCGGGAGCCACGAGCAGTACTTC,CAWRGASGSHEQYF
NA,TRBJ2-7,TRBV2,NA,TGTGCCAGTCAGGGACCTCCTCGGACCTACGAGCAGTACTTC,CASQGPPRTYEQYF
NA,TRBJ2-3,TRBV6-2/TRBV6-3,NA,TGTGCCAGCAGAGAGGGAGCCTTAGAAACAGATACGCAGTATTTT,CASREGALETDTQYF
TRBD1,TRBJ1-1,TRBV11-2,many,TGTGCCAGCAGCTTAGGCATCCGGGACAGGGATAGCAAAAAAGCTTTCTTT,CASSLGIRDRDSKKAFF
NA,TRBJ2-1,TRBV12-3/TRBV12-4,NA,TGTGCCAGCAGTTTGTTGGGGGACGATGAGCAGTTCTTC,CASSLLGDDEQFF
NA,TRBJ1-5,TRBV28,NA,TGTGCCAGCAGTTTAAGAAGTAGGGGTCGGTTATACAATCAGCCCCAGCATTTT,CASSLRSRGRLYNQPQHF
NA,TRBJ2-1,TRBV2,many,TGTGCCAGCAGTGAAAGGCGGGAGCAGTTCTTC,CASSERREQFF
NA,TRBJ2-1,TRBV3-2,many,TGTGCCAGCAGCCAAGTGAATAGGTCCCCCATTAATGAGCAGTTCTTC,CASSQVNRSPINEQFF